The rows below give T cell receptor beta chains drawn from one sample of a study of blood T cell repertoires in COVID-19. Only in-frame clones appear in the TCRdb table, and some are missing; sequencing was by immunoSEQ multiplex PCR. Among 150,000 to 200,000 clones, 75% to 85% were seen once, and the ten largest hold approximately 6.9%. Specimen: peripheral blood. Source of these receptors: a man between 60 and 70 years old with acute or convalescent COVID-19. The CDR3 runs from the conserved cysteine through the conserved F or W. A clone size is listed for some rows: how often the clone was seen (once, few, many), or a class if it is expanded.

clone_size: NA; v_call: TRBV7-6; j_call: TRBJ2-7; cdr3_aa: CASSSTGYEQYF
clone_size: NA; v_call: TRBV5-1; j_call: TRBJ2-3; cdr3_aa: CASSRTVSTDTQYF
clone_size: NA; v_call: TRBV29-1; j_call: TRBJ2-1; cdr3_aa: CSASVNEQFF
clone_size: NA; v_call: TRBV5-4; j_call: TRBJ2-7; cdr3_aa: CASSQRGLASYEQYF
clone_size: NA; v_call: TRBV10-3; j_call: TRBJ1-3; cdr3_aa: CAIRSRTGARNTIYF
clone_size: NA; v_call: TRBV6-6; j_call: TRBJ2-7; cdr3_aa: CATRGQSSYEQYF
clone_size: NA; v_call: TRBV19; j_call: TRBJ1-1; cdr3_aa: CASSMRDTEAFF
clone_size: NA; v_call: TRBV7-2; j_call: TRBJ1-6; cdr3_aa: CASSLVGQGAYSPLHF
clone_size: NA; v_call: TRBV19; j_call: TRBJ1-3; cdr3_aa: CASSSGQQRTSGNTIYF
clone_size: NA; v_call: TRBV6-1; j_call: TRBJ2-3; cdr3_aa: CASSERASGADTQYF
clone_size: NA; v_call: TRBV4-2; j_call: TRBJ1-4; cdr3_aa: CASSQGPEGWNEKLFF
clone_size: once; v_call: TRBV7-9; j_call: TRBJ1-1; cdr3_aa: CASSSYTEAFF
clone_size: NA; v_call: TRBV2; j_call: TRBJ1-6; cdr3_aa: CASSRQNSPLHF
clone_size: NA; v_call: TRBV2; j_call: TRBJ1-1; cdr3_aa: CASTEDRGFAEAFF
clone_size: NA; v_call: TRBV7-9; j_call: TRBJ1-6; cdr3_aa: CASSKQGWEYGSPLHF
clone_size: few; v_call: TRBV4-3; j_call: TRBJ1-1; cdr3_aa: CASSQDGGGDTEAFF
clone_size: NA; v_call: TRBV7-3; j_call: TRBJ1-1; cdr3_aa: CASSLTGDTEAFF
clone_size: NA; v_call: TRBV5-1; j_call: TRBJ2-7; cdr3_aa: CASSLTGDYEQYF
clone_size: NA; v_call: TRBV7-9; j_call: TRBJ2-5; cdr3_aa: CASSRRGGQETQYF
clone_size: NA; v_call: TRBV7-9; j_call: TRBJ1-2; cdr3_aa: CASSLEVKRRGPGGYTF
clone_size: NA; v_call: TRBV10-3; j_call: TRBJ1-2; cdr3_aa: CAISAGYGYTF
clone_size: NA; v_call: TRBV6-5; j_call: TRBJ1-6; cdr3_aa: CASWTGVDSPLHF
clone_size: NA; v_call: TRBV19; j_call: TRBJ2-7; cdr3_aa: CASSIGTRYEQYF
clone_size: NA; v_call: TRBV7-2; j_call: TRBJ1-6; cdr3_aa: CASRPQGTNSPLHF
clone_size: NA; v_call: TRBV18; j_call: TRBJ2-4; cdr3_aa: CASYGGLAKNIQYF
clone_size: NA; v_call: TRBV5-4; j_call: TRBJ1-1; cdr3_aa: CASSSASGPMNTEAFF
clone_size: NA; v_call: TRBV7-2; j_call: TRBJ1-6; cdr3_aa: CASQGQYNSPLHF
clone_size: NA; v_call: TRBV28; j_call: TRBJ2-4; cdr3_aa: CASSLSGQKARF